The 8 T cell receptor beta chains presented below share a single source sample, sequenced in a study of Ad26.COV2.S vaccination and SARS-CoV-2 variants. Regarding treatment: roughly 20 received Ad26.COV2.S at low or high dose, single or two shots; roughly five received placebo; per-sample allocation not given. Repertoires come from day 63 after the first vaccine or placebo injection. The assay was immunoSEQ multiplex PCR, and TCRdb's table has in-frame clones only and misses some. The sample carries roughly 300,000 clones, about 86% recorded once. The sample in question was peripheral blood, obtained in a trial of Ad26.COV2.S vaccine versus placebo. The receptor set was obtained from a person aged 18 to 65 who received the Ad26.COV2.S COVID-19 vaccine or a placebo.

The chain recombines TRBV2 with TRBJ2-2; D gene uncertain. This CDR3 is 15 amino acids long. V shed 4 bases and J shed 6 bases, with 15 bases lying between them. Germline V CDR1 and CDR2: SNHLY, FYNNEI. CDR3 bases: TGTGCCAGCAGTGCAATCGTTATGGCCCCCGGGGAGCTGTTTTTT. It yields the protein CASSAIVMAPGELFF.

This rearrangement joins TRBV19 to TRBJ2-7; 7 nucleotides match TRBD2. The CDR3 has 14 residues. Unmatched junction bases numbered 10, after V lost 6 bases and J lost 5 bases. Germline V gives CDR1 LNHDA, CDR2 SQIVND (reference sequence). The CDR3 region has the DNA TGTGCCAGTAGCCCCCGGCGAGCGGGAAACGAGCAGTACTTC. This sequence encodes CASSPRRAGNEQYF. The whole variable domain, filled in from reference TRBV19 and TRBJ2-7, reads DGGITQSPKYLFRKEGQNVTLSCEQNLNHDAMYWYRQDPGQGLRLIYYSQIVNDFQKGDIAEGYSVSREKKESFPLTVTSAQKNPTAFYLCASSPRRAGNEQYFGPGTRLTVT.

V usage is TRBV24-1 and J usage is TRBJ2-5, with a weak D call TRBD2 (5 bases). The germline V gene has CDR1 KGHDR and CDR2 SFDVKD. This CDR3 spans 13 amino acids. The V end lost 4 bases, the J end lost 2 bases, and 7 bases lay between the germline ends. CDR3 nucleotides: TGTGCCACCAGTGACCCGGGGCAAGAGACCCAGTACTTC. This gives the protein CATSDPGQETQYF.

The genes are TRBV7-9 and TRBJ2-3; 9 nucleotides line up with TRBD2. The length of the CDR3 is 15 residues. Germline-derived CDR1 and CDR2 are SEHNR and FQNEAQ (reference sequence). V gave up 1 base and J gave up 2 bases; unmatched junction bases: 1. In DNA form, the CDR3 reads TGTGCCAGCAGCTTAGTAGCGGGGGTCACAGATACGCAGTATTTT. Residues: CASSLVAGVTDTQYF.

The gene calls are TRBV6-5 and TRBJ2-1, with TRBD1 matching over 7 bases. Germline assignment: CDR1 MNHEY and CDR2 SVGAGI. The V and J ends lost 7 bases and 9 bases, in that order; junction bases with no gene match: 6. CDR3 length: 12 residues. The CDR3 is CASKAPGGEQFF. The CDR3 coding sequence is TGTGCCAGCAAAGCTCCAGGGGGTGAGCAGTTCTTC.

This clone was seen just once. The gene calls are TRBV7-9 and TRBJ1-2; unclear D gene. Germline V gene lookup returns CDR1 SEHNR and CDR2 FQNEAQ (reference sequence). The V end was cut by 5 bases, the J end by 6 bases, with 13 bases between. The CDR3 contains 13 residues. CDR3 DNA sequence: TGTGCCAGCAGCAGCCCCGTAAGAAATGGCTACACCTTC. It codes for CASSSPVRNGYTF.

This clone was seen a few times. The chain couples TRBV5-1 to TRBJ1-1; the D is unclear. Trimming removed 4 bases at V and 1 base at J, with 14 bases between. Germline CDR1 is SGHRS and CDR2 is YFSETQ. This CDR3 contains 15 residues. CDR3: CASSQGTTRNTEAFF. The DNA of the CDR3 is TGCGCCAGCAGCCAAGGTACGACAAGGAACACTGAAGCTTTCTTT.

The chain carries TRBV19 and TRBJ2-7, with 7 bases lining up with TRBD1. V shed 3 bases and J 2 bases; nucleotides not matched to a gene: 4. The CDR3 has 14 residues. Germline V gene lookup returns CDR1 LNHDA and CDR2 SQIVND (reference sequence). The CDR3 here is CASSIEGQPYEQYF. Here the CDR3 DNA reads TGTGCCAGTAGTATTGAGGGACAGCCCTACGAGCAGTACTTC.